The 22 T cell receptor beta chains given below trace back to one sample, sequenced in a study of blood T cell repertoires in COVID-19. Clones were sequenced by immunoSEQ multiplex PCR, and TCRdb holds only the in-frame ones, with some missing. This table holds about 310,000 clones, around 87% found once. Sequencing was done on a sample of peripheral blood. The receptors here all came from a woman between 50 and 59 years old who had recovered from COVID-19.

The rearrangement joins TRBV28 to TRBJ1-5, with 7 bases that match TRBD1. From germline, CDR1 is MDHEN and CDR2 SYDVKM. With V trimmed by 5 bases and J by 6 bases, 7 bases remained unmatched. This CDR3 has 14 amino acids. The CDR3 loop reads CASSETGVVQPQHF. In nucleotides, the CDR3 is TGTGCCAGCAGTGAAACAGGGGTGGTTCAGCCCCAGCATTTT.

The rearrangement links TRBV7-9 to TRBJ1-2; no definite D call. Looked up from germline, CDR1 is SEHNR and CDR2 is FQNEAQ (reference sequence). The CDR3 runs to 16 residues. Deletions cut 2 bases from V and 2 bases from J, with 15 bases between. CDR3 protein: CASSLNFGGKNYGYTF. The CDR3 DNA follows: TGTGCCAGCAGCTTAAATTTTGGCGGAAAAAACTATGGCTACACCTTC.

Here the CDR3 reads CATRQGPSNQPQHF. DNA for the CDR3: TGTGCCACCCGACAGGGGCCTAGCAATCAGCCCCAGCATTTT. The J gene is TRBJ1-5, the V gene TRBV19; 8 nucleotides line up with TRBD1. This CDR3 is built from 14 residues. From germline, CDR1 is LNHDA and CDR2 SQIVND (reference sequence). V trimming: 10 bases; J trimming: 0 bases; junction bases outside the gene matches: 5.

The chain recombines TRBV10-3 with TRBJ1-5, with D unclear. The germline CDR1 and CDR2 sequences are ENHRY and SYGVKD. This CDR3 is 15 amino acids long. The ends were cut back, 5 bases at V and 7 bases at J, with 18 bases in the middle. The CDR3 region is CAISTSPGKGQPQHF. The CDR3 nucleotides are TGTGCCATCAGTACCTCTCCGGGGAAGGGCCAGCCCCAGCATTTT.

The chain employs TRBV18 and TRBJ2-2; tentative D call: TRBD2 (6 bases). CDR3 length: 16 residues. V was clipped by 8 bases and J by 4 bases, with 20 bases between them. CDR1 and CDR2 from the germline V gene are KGHSH and LQKENI. The CDR3 sequence is CASPKEGRIGTGELFF. In nucleotides, the CDR3 is TGTGCCAGCCCGAAGGAGGGGCGGATCGGCACCGGGGAGCTGTTTTTT.

V and J are TRBV6-1 and TRBJ2-1, with D perhaps TRBD2 (5 bases). Trimming removed 1 base at V and 9 bases at J, with 13 bases between. The V gene's germline CDR1 is MNHNS and CDR2 SASEGT. The CDR3 covers 14 residues. CDR3 sequence reads: CASSEVRGRIEQFF. CDR3 coding DNA: TGTGCCAGCAGTGAAGTTCGTGGGAGAATTGAGCAGTTCTTC.

The V gene is TRBV3-1 (or the pseudogene TRBV3-2), the J gene TRBJ2-3; TRBD1 agrees at 7 bases. The trim removed 4 bases at V and 2 bases at J, leaving 3 bases unmatched. This CDR3 is built from 14 residues. Germline assignment: CDR1 LGHDT and CDR2 YNNKEL (reference sequence). CDR3: CASSPGQITDTQYF. The CDR3 coding sequence is TGTGCCAGCAGCCCGGGACAGATCACAGATACGCAGTATTTT.

This chain uses TRBV10-3 with TRBJ2-5; 10 positions match TRBD1. The V gene's germline CDR1 is ENHRY and CDR2 SYGVKD. V dropped 5 bases and J dropped 2; count of bases not matched to a gene: 5. CDR3 length: 15 amino acids. The CDR3 bases are TGTGCCATCAGTCAGACAGGGGGCTTACAAGAGACCCAGTACTTC. Translated, it gives CAISQTGGLQETQYF.

The genes are TRBV2 and TRBJ2-7, with D perhaps TRBD2 (6 bases). Germline V gives CDR1 SNHLY, CDR2 FYNNEI. This CDR3 region has 13 residues. V was pared by 10 bases and J by 7 bases, with 20 bases between. DNA of the CDR3: TGTGCCACCAGACGGAGCGGGTCCGGTGAGCAGTACTTC. This gives the protein CATRRSGSGEQYF.

The V call is TRBV5-4, the J call TRBJ2-5; the D gene is possibly TRBD1 (6 bases). V was cut by 4 bases and J by 4 bases, with 20 bases left in between. Germline V CDR1 and CDR2: SGHNT, YYREEE (reference sequence). The CDR3 is made up of 16 amino acids. The CDR3 nucleotides read TGTGCCAGCAGCCCCCGACGCCCGACAGGCCTAGAGACCCAGTACTTC. It codes for CASSPRRPTGLETQYF.

The gene calls are TRBV5-6 and TRBJ1-2, with TRBD1 matching over 7 bases. Germline lookup yields CDR1 SGHDT and CDR2 YYEEEE. Trimming cost V 0 bases and J 3 bases; bases outside gene matches: 5. The length of the CDR3 is 15 residues. CDR3 loop: CASSLGGDRYYGYTF. The CDR3 coding sequence is TGTGCCAGCAGCTTGGGTGGGGACAGATACTATGGCTACACCTTC.

This clone was seen a few times. The chain is built from TRBV28 and TRBJ1-5; no clear D. Germline loops: CDR1 MDHEN, CDR2 SYDVKM. The CDR3 extends over 14 amino acids. The germline V and J ends were trimmed by 4 bases and 3 bases, with 10 bases remaining between them. This CDR3 reads CASSSGKFNQPQHF. CDR3 sequence (DNA): TGTGCCAGCAGTTCTGGCAAGTTCAATCAGCCCCAGCATTTT.

The chain links TRBV5-1 to TRBJ2-7, with a possible D match to TRBD2 (5 bases). This CDR3 region has 16 residues. The ends were cut back, 2 bases at V and 3 bases at J, with 18 bases in the middle. Germline loops: CDR1 SGHRS, CDR2 YFSETQ. The CDR3 reads CASSLVFGKRYYEQYF. CDR3 in DNA: TGCGCCAGCAGCTTAGTGTTCGGGAAGCGCTACTACGAGCAGTACTTC.

The CDR3 coding sequence is TGTGCCAGCAGCCGGACAGATAGCTCCTACGAGCAGTACTTC. Translated: CASSRTDSSYEQYF. The gene calls are TRBV7-8 and TRBJ2-7; a weak D match, TRBD1 (6 bases). Germline V gene lookup returns CDR1 SGHVS and CDR2 FQNEAQ. CDR3 length: 14 residues. Trimming left V 5 bases short and J 0 bases short, with 11 bases between.

The chain couples TRBV5-4 to TRBJ2-2; maybe TRBD1 (6 bases). CDR1 is SGHNT and CDR2 is YYREEE in the germline V gene (reference sequence). This CDR3 contains 15 residues. Trimming removed 4 bases from V and 7 bases from J, with 17 bases in between. The CDR3 bases are TGTGCCAGCAGCCTCCAACAGGGTGGGGGCGGGGAGCTGTTTTTT. It specifies CASSLQQGGGGELFF.

This chain links TRBV6-2 or TRBV6-3 with TRBJ1-4; no definite D call. Trimming pared 0 bases from V and 8 bases from J, leaving 10 bases between. CDR1 and CDR2 from the germline V gene are MNHEY and SVGEGT. The CDR3 is 14 residues long. Written as DNA, the CDR3 is TGTGCCAGCAGTTACTCGACTCCCTTCGAAAAACTGTTTTTT. Its translation: CASSYSTPFEKLFF.

The rearrangement links TRBV7-8 to TRBJ2-1; 13 bases agree with TRBD2. The CDR3 loop spans 16 amino acids. Unmatched junction bases numbered 10, after V lost 5 bases and J lost 9 bases. Germline V gives CDR1 SGHVS, CDR2 FQNEAQ. The CDR3 loop reads CASSPGTSGVLTEQFF. In DNA form, the CDR3 reads TGTGCCAGCAGCCCCGGGACTAGCGGGGTCTTGACTGAGCAGTTCTTC.

This clone was recorded once. DNA for the CDR3: TGTGCCAGCTCACCTCAAGGGGCTAACTATGGCTACACCTTC. It specifies CASSPQGANYGYTF. The chain has TRBV18 and TRBJ1-2, with D maybe TRBD1 (5 bases). Germline V gene sequence: CDR1 KGHSH, CDR2 LQKENI. The V end was cut by 3 bases, the J end by 0 bases, with 8 bases between. The CDR3 loop spans 14 amino acids.

The chain recombines TRBV15 with TRBJ1-2; D is unresolved. CDR3 size: 13 residues. CDR1 and CDR2 from the germline V gene are LNHNV and YYDKDF (reference sequence). V was clipped by 0 bases and J by 8 bases, with 10 bases between them. The CDR3 DNA reads as TGTGCCACCAGCAGAGATCTGACAACAGGCTACACCTTC. Amino acid sequence: CATSRDLTTGYTF. Together with reference TRBV15 and TRBJ1-2, the CDR3 gives the full variable domain: DAMVIQNPRYQVTQFGKPVTLSCSQTLNHNVMYWYQQKSSQAPKLLFHYYDKDFNNEADTPDNFQSRRPNTSFCFLDIRSPGLGDTAMYLCATSRDLTTGYTFGSGTRLTVV.

The V call is TRBV18, the J call TRBJ1-5; tentative D call: TRBD1 (5 bases). Trimming shortened V by 3 bases and J by 5 bases, and 11 bases separated the two germline ends. The CDR3 spans 14 residues. From germline, CDR1 is KGHSH and CDR2 LQKENI. The chain's CDR3 is CASSPAGRYQPQHF. The CDR3 DNA is TGTGCCAGCTCACCGGCGGGACGTTATCAGCCCCAGCATTTT.

The CDR3: CASSLFVGANYEQYF. CDR3 DNA sequence: TGCGCCAGCAGCTTATTTGTGGGGGCAAACTACGAGCAGTACTTC. V is TRBV5-1 and J is TRBJ2-7, with D possibly TRBD1 on 6 matching bases. V was trimmed by 2 bases and J by 3 bases, leaving 15 bases between them. Germline V CDR1 and CDR2: SGHRS, YFSETQ. This CDR3 spans 15 amino acids. Together with reference TRBV5-1 and TRBJ2-7, the CDR3 gives the full variable domain: KAGVTQTPRYLIKTRGQQVTLSCSPISGHRSVSWYQQTPGQGLQFLFEYFSETQRNKGNFPGRFSGRQFSNSRSEMNVSTLELGDSALYLCASSLFVGANYEQYFGPGTRLTVT.

The V gene is TRBV3-1 (or the pseudogene TRBV3-2), the J gene TRBJ2-5; 7 bases line up with TRBD2. This CDR3 is built from 13 residues. V gave up 2 bases and J gave up 5 bases; unmatched junction bases: 2. Germline CDR1 LGHDT, CDR2 YNNKEL (reference sequence). In nucleotides, the CDR3 is TGTGCCAGCAGCCAACTGACTAGCGAGACCCAGTACTTC. It codes for CASSQLTSETQYF.